This TCR beta chain was retrieved from a study of breast tumors, draining lymph nodes, adjacent tissues. There are many counts of this clonotype. Its antigen is as yet unknown. Mismatch with germline at one junction end may stem from a read error. Study-level results: Compared with lymph nodes, tumors were less diverse; compared with nontumor tissue, more. Data fit most tumor T cells coming from lymph node, expanding in tumor.

Breast cancer patients provided tissue from their axillary draining lymph nodes. From the multiplex PCR reads, TCRdb called clonotypes with MiXCR, one entry per CDR3 protein. The profile shows about 100,000 distinct CDR3 sequences, approximately 22% of them singletons. The V gene's germline CDR1 is SGHDT and CDR2 YYEEEE. The CDR3 covers 12 residues. Source material: axillary lymph node tissue. The clonotype originates from a female donor with breast cancer. Some clones in this sample may be carry-over from other donors' samples. The rearrangement uses TRBV5-6 and TRBJ2-7; a weak D match, TRBD1 (5 bases). The CDR3 region is CASNKDNYGQYF. The CDR3 nucleotides read TGTGCCAGCAACAAGGACAATTACGGGCAGTACTTC.